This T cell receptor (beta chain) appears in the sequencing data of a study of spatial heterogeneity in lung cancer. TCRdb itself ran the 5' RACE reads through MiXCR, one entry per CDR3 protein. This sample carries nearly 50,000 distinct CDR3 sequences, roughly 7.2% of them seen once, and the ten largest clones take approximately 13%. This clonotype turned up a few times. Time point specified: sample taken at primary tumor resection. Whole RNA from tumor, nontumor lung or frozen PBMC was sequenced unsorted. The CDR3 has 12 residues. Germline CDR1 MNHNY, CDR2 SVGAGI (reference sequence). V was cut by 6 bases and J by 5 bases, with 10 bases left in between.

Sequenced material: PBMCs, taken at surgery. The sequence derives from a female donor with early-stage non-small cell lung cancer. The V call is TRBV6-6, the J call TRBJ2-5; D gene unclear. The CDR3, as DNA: TGTGCCAGCAGCCTACCGCTTGAGACCCAGTACTTC. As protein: CASSLPLETQYF.